This entry is about one T cell receptor beta chain. There are 16 residues in the CDR3. Germline V gene sequence: CDR1 SGHDT, CDR2 YYEEEE. V lost 3 bases to trimming and J lost 2 bases; unmatched junction nucleotides: 7. Sequencing used immunoSEQ multiplex PCR; TCRdb keeps in-frame clones, though not all of them. The sample lists 410,000 or so clones, 75% to 95% occurring once. These data are taken from a study of Ad26.COV2.S vaccination and SARS-CoV-2 variants. Treatment of the sample: over 15 received Ad26.COV2.S at low or high dose, single or two shots; five or six received placebo; per-sample allocation not given. Sampling was done on day 63 after the first vaccine or placebo injection.

The sequenced sample was peripheral blood, obtained in a trial of Ad26.COV2.S vaccine versus placebo. The receptor was isolated from a person aged 18 to 59 who received the Ad26.COV2.S COVID-19 vaccine or a placebo. The chain employs TRBV5-6 and TRBJ2-1, with 8 bases that match TRBD1. The DNA of the CDR3 is TGTGCCAGCAGCTGGACAGGGATACTTACCTACAATGAGCAGTTCTTC. Its protein product is CASSWTGILTYNEQFF.